These T cell receptor beta chains were read from a single sample in a study of T cell responses to AZD1222 COVID-19 vaccine. The data were produced by immunoSEQ multiplex PCR, yet TCRdb's version contains in-frame clones alone and is incomplete. Seen here are approximately 160,000 clones, more than 85% observed once, and the top ten hold around 4.4%. This specimen consisted of peripheral blood, obtained on day 0 of AZD1222 vaccination. The receptor source for this set is an adult in good health. CDR3s include the opening cysteine and the closing phenylalanine or tryptophan. A D gene is named only where the DNA matches it firmly. Rows may omit the clone size; those that give it use once, few, many or a size class.

d_call	v_call	clone_size	j_call	cdr3_aa	cdr3_nt
NA	TRBV28	NA	TRBJ1-6	CASSWGLGNSPLHF	TGTGCCAGCAGTTGGGGGCTCGGTAATTCACCCCTCCACTTT
TRBD1	TRBV14	few	TRBJ1-4	CASSHRTGLNEKLFF	TGTGCCAGCAGCCATAGGACAGGCCTTAATGAAAAACTGTTTTTT
NA	TRBV10-3	NA	TRBJ2-7	CAISGSSYEQYF	TGTGCCATCAGTGGGTCTTCCTACGAGCAGTACTTC
NA	TRBV6-5	NA	TRBJ1-2	CASSYGTSGYTF	TGTGCCAGCAGCTATGGGACGAGCGGCTACACCTTC
NA	TRBV30	NA	TRBJ1-5	CAWGTSLNQPQHF	TGTGCCTGGGGGACGTCTCTTAATCAGCCCCAGCATTTT
TRBD1	TRBV7-3	NA	TRBJ2-2	CASSWTGGAGELFF	TGTGCCAGCAGCTGGACAGGTGGGGCCGGGGAGCTGTTTTTT
TRBD1	TRBV3-1/TRBV3-2	NA	TRBJ1-5	CASSLTGDGGNQPQHF	TGTGCCAGCAGCCTAACAGGGGATGGGGGCAATCAGCCCCAGCATTTT
NA	TRBV7-9	once	TRBJ1-4	CASSHREANEKLFF	TGTGCCAGCAGCCACAGGGAGGCAAATGAAAAACTGTTTTTT
NA	TRBV27	NA	TRBJ2-1	CASRSRMDRYNEQFF	TGTGCCAGCCGTTCCCGCATGGACAGATACAATGAGCAGTTCTTC
NA	TRBV27	NA	TRBJ1-3	CASSFAGMGNTIYF	TGTGCCAGCAGTTTTGCCGGGATGGGAAACACCATATATTTT
TRBD1	TRBV5-5	NA	TRBJ1-5	CASSRDRVDQPQHF	TGTGCCAGCAGCCGGGACAGGGTCGATCAGCCCCAGCATTTT
TRBD1	TRBV28	NA	TRBJ1-2	CASSSDRLGDYGYTF	TGTGCCAGCAGTTCGGACAGGCTGGGGGACTATGGCTACACCTTC
NA	TRBV2	NA	TRBJ1-6	CASKDNSPLHF	TGTGCCAGCAAAGATAATTCACCCCTCCACTTT
NA	TRBV18	NA	TRBJ2-6	CASSTTWDLQSRANVLTF	TGTGCCAGCTCAACCACGTGGGACTTACAAAGTCGGGCCAACGTCCTGACTTTC
NA	TRBV9	NA	TRBJ2-7	CASSVGGRDQAYEQYF	TGTGCCAGCAGCGTAGGTGGACGGGACCAGGCCTACGAGCAGTACTTC
TRBD1	TRBV12-5	few	TRBJ1-4	CASGVPGQGSEKLFF	TGTGCTAGTGGCGTCCCGGGACAGGGGAGTGAAAAACTGTTTTTT